The 22 T cell receptor beta chains listed next were all sequenced from one sample in a study of blood T cell repertoires in COVID-19. Clones were sequenced by immunoSEQ multiplex PCR, and TCRdb holds only the in-frame ones, with some missing. The data contain about 160,000 clones, more than 70% of them singletons. The sequencing input was peripheral blood. Every receptor here comes from an elderly woman with active or convalescent COVID-19.

This chain joins TRBV6-2 or TRBV6-3 and TRBJ1-4; 10 bases match TRBD1. The V and J ends lost 2 bases and 8 bases, in that order; junction bases with no gene match: 5. The CDR3 covers 15 residues. Germline values: CDR1 MNHEY, CDR2 SVGEGT. CDR3 sequence reads: CASSYAGTGEEKLFF. The CDR3, as DNA: TGTGCCAGCAGTTACGCCGGGACAGGGGAAGAAAAACTGTTTTTT.

This clone appeared once. The rearrangement uses TRBV2 and TRBJ1-4; the D gene is possibly TRBD1 (5 bases). CDR1 SNHLY and CDR2 FYNNEI come from the germline V gene. The CDR3 contains 13 residues. Trimming shortened V by 8 bases and J by 8 bases, and 15 bases separated the two germline ends. The DNA for the CDR3 is TGTGCCAGCGATTCAGGGTTTTGGGAAAAACTGTTTTTT. Protein product: CASDSGFWEKLFF.

The chain carries TRBV2 and TRBJ1-1, with TRBD1 matching over 7 bases. The CDR3 runs to 13 residues. Per the germline V gene, CDR1 is SNHLY and CDR2 is FYNNEI. The V segment lost 4 bases and the J segment 3 bases; nucleotides outside the gene matches: 2. The CDR3 DNA is TGTGCCAGCAGTGTGACAGGGCACACTGAAGCTTTCTTT. Protein sequence: CASSVTGHTEAFF.

The chain links TRBV10-1 to TRBJ1-1, with D perhaps TRBD1 (5 bases). V was trimmed by 3 bases and J by 5 bases, leaving 13 bases between them. CDR3 length: 14 amino acids. Germline CDR1 reads WNHNN; CDR2 reads SYGVQD (reference sequence). CDR3 residues: CASSDAGGRTEAFF. DNA for the CDR3: TGCGCCAGCAGTGACGCCGGGGGTAGGACTGAAGCTTTCTTT.

This clone was counted once. This sequence joins TRBV5-5 and TRBJ2-7; the match to TRBD2 covers 7 bases. The CDR3 sequence is 13 residues long. Trimming took 2 bases from V and 5 from J; bases not matched to a gene: 4. Germline CDR1 is SGHKS and CDR2 is YYEKEE (reference sequence). The CDR3 region has the DNA TGTGCCAGCAGCTTCGGGGGGTTCAACGAGCAGTACTTC. Translating it yields CASSFGGFNEQYF. Filled out from reference TRBV5-5 and TRBJ2-7, the complete variable domain reads DAGVTQSPTHLIKTRGQQVTLRCSPISGHKSVSWYQQVLGQGPQFIFQYYEKEERGRGNFPDRFSARQFPNYSSELNVNALLLGDSALYLCASSFGGFNEQYFGPGTRLTVT.

The gene calls are TRBV9 and TRBJ2-2; D is unclear. This CDR3 comprises 16 residues. Trimming removed 0 bases at V and 1 base at J, with 10 bases between. The germline V gene encodes CDR1 SGDLS and CDR2 YYNGEE. The CDR3 DNA sequence: TGTGCCAGCAGCGTAGCTTTCCAGCGGAACACCGGGGAGCTGTTTTTT. It encodes CASSVAFQRNTGELFF.

The rearrangement uses TRBV5-6 and TRBJ1-1; the D gene is possibly TRBD1 (6 bases). The V gene lost 0 bases and the J gene lost 5 bases, with 8 bases spanning the gap. The CDR3 sequence is 13 residues long. CDR1 SGHDT and CDR2 YYEEEE come from the germline V gene. CDR3 nucleotides: TGTGCCAGCAGCTTGGACAGGGAAACTGAAGCTTTCTTT. Its protein is CASSLDRETEAFF.

This rearrangement joins TRBV29-1 to TRBJ2-3; a weak D match, TRBD1 (7 bases). The ends were cut back, 7 bases at V and 6 bases at J, with 14 bases in the middle. CDR1 and CDR2 (germline): SQVTM, ANQGSEA. CDR3 size: 12 residues. The CDR3 protein is CSAQGGVDTQYF. The CDR3 nucleotides are TGCAGCGCCCAGGGGGGCGTCGATACGCAGTATTTT.

This clone showed up just a few times. The chain uses TRBV2 and TRBJ1-6; TRBD1 aligns across 10 bases. V shed 10 bases and J 10 bases; nucleotides not matched to a gene: 7. The CDR3 is 13 amino acids. The germline gives CDR1 SNHLY, CDR2 FYNNEI. The CDR3 DNA sequence: TGTGCCACGGGGGACAGGGGATACTCACCCCTCCACTTT. As protein: CATGDRGYSPLHF.

This clone was observed a single time. In nucleotides, the CDR3 is TGTGCCAGCAAGACAGACAGGGGCAATTCACCCCTCCACTTT. It specifies CASKTDRGNSPLHF. V and J are TRBV7-9 and TRBJ1-6, with 8 bases matching TRBD1. Per germline, CDR1 SEHNR and CDR2 FQNEAQ (reference sequence). The CDR3 extends over 14 amino acids. V lost 7 bases and J lost 7; bases outside the gene matches: 6.

The V gene is TRBV5-5, the J gene TRBJ1-6; 9 nucleotides match TRBD1. Trimming took 1 base from V and 6 from J; bases not matched to a gene: 5. The CDR3 has 16 residues. CDR1 and CDR2 (germline): SGHKS, YYEKEE (reference sequence). For the CDR3, the DNA is TGTGCCAGCAGCTTGTCAGGGACAGGGCGTAATTCACCCCTCCACTTT. Its translation is CASSLSGTGRNSPLHF.

The rearrangement joins TRBV6-6 to TRBJ2-7, with 7 nucleotides matching TRBD2. With 7 bases clipped from V and 7 bases from J, the junction kept 19 bases outside the gene matches. Germline lookup yields CDR1 MNHNY and CDR2 SVGAGI (reference sequence). The CDR3 runs to 16 residues. CDR3 in DNA: TGTGCCAGCACTCACGGGGTGGAGCGGGGAGGCTTGGAGCAGTACTTC. The encoded protein is CASTHGVERGGLEQYF.

The chain is built from TRBV5-8 and TRBJ2-1; TRBD2 matches at 10 bases. Germline-derived CDR1 and CDR2 are SGHTS and YDEGEE. The CDR3 covers 17 residues. V lost 3 bases and J lost 0; bases outside the gene matches: 6. CDR3 amino acids: CASSSAGGISSYNEQFF. DNA of the CDR3: TGTGCCAGCAGCTCAGCGGGAGGGATTAGCTCCTACAATGAGCAGTTCTTC.

The V gene is TRBV7-9, the J gene TRBJ2-3; 9 positions agree with TRBD2. Germline CDR1 reads SEHNR; CDR2 reads FQNEAQ (reference sequence). This CDR3 has 16 residues. J lost 4 bases, V lost 5 bases, and 10 bases had no gene match. The DNA for the CDR3 is TGTGCCAGCAGCCAACCTCAGCGGGAGGTGGCAGATACGCAGTATTTT. As protein: CASSQPQREVADTQYF.

This chain uses TRBV18 with TRBJ1-1; TRBD1 might be the D (6 bases). Germline CDR1 is KGHSH and CDR2 is LQKENI. Trimming removed 3 bases from V and 0 bases from J, with 26 bases in between. There are 20 residues in the CDR3. The CDR3 region is CASSPRQPGGADLMNTEAFF. In DNA form, the CDR3 reads TGTGCCAGCTCACCCCGACAACCGGGGGGGGCAGACCTCATGAACACTGAAGCTTTCTTT.

The chain links TRBV28 to TRBJ1-5, with 10 bases matching TRBD1. Germline CDR1 MDHEN, CDR2 SYDVKM. The J segment lost 6 bases and the V segment lost 6 bases, leaving 8 bases of the junction unmatched. This CDR3 contains 15 residues. For the CDR3, the DNA is TGTGCCAGCAGGCGAAGACAGGGGGCTAGTCAGCCCCAGCATTTT. Protein sequence: CASRRRQGASQPQHF.

This clone was detected only a few times. CDR3 DNA sequence: TGTGCCAGCAGCCAAGGAACTAGCGGGAGACCCTACGAGCAGTACTTC. Its translation: CASSQGTSGRPYEQYF. This rearrangement joins TRBV4-2 to TRBJ2-7; 11 nucleotides line up with TRBD2. This CDR3 contains 16 residues. With 1 base clipped from V and 2 bases from J, the junction kept 4 bases outside the gene matches. Germline lookup yields CDR1 LGHNA and CDR2 YNFKEQ.

The J gene is TRBJ2-3, the V gene TRBV6-6, with 8 bases that match TRBD1. With 5 bases clipped from V and 0 bases from J, the junction kept 7 bases outside the gene matches. The germline gives CDR1 MNHNY, CDR2 SVGAGI (reference sequence). This CDR3 is built from 16 residues. The CDR3 is CASSLRGPRSTDTQYF. The CDR3 DNA reads TGTGCCAGCAGTCTCAGGGGGCCGAGGAGCACAGATACGCAGTATTTT.

The chain couples TRBV3-1 (or the pseudogene TRBV3-2) to TRBJ2-7; 12 bases agree with TRBD2. This CDR3 has 16 amino acids. CDR1 is LGHDT, CDR2 YNNKEL, per germline (reference sequence). The J segment lost 4 bases and the V segment lost 0 bases, leaving 4 bases of the junction unmatched. CDR3 residues: CASSQDPTSGSYEQYF. For the CDR3, the DNA is TGTGCCAGCAGCCAAGATCCGACTAGCGGGAGTTACGAGCAGTACTTC.

The J gene is TRBJ2-3, the V gene TRBV5-1, with D perhaps TRBD2 (5 bases). The CDR3 runs 15 residues. The germline V gene has CDR1 SGHRS and CDR2 YFSETQ. Trimming left V 0 bases short and J 0 bases short, with 8 bases between. The CDR3 protein is CASSLDAGSTDTQYF. The CDR3 DNA follows: TGCGCCAGCAGCTTGGACGCGGGTAGCACAGATACGCAGTATTTT.

The CDR3 spells CASMNSNEQYF. Written as DNA, the CDR3 is TGTGCCAGCATGAACAGCAACGAGCAGTACTTC. The rearrangement joins TRBV6-5 to TRBJ2-7, with D hard to call. The V and J ends lost 7 bases and 5 bases respectively, with 9 bases between them. Germline CDR1 reads MNHEY; CDR2 reads SVGAGI. CDR3 length equals 11 residues.

This clone was recorded only once. V and J are TRBV11-2 and TRBJ2-1, with 11 bases fitting TRBD1. Germline V gene data show CDR1 as SGHAT and CDR2 as FQNNGV. CDR3 length: 15 amino acids. Trimming took 5 bases from V and 6 from J; bases not matched to a gene: 6. The CDR3 bases are TGTGCCAGCAGCCCCCGGGGGACAGGGGGCAATGAGCAGTTCTTC. It translates to CASSPRGTGGNEQFF.